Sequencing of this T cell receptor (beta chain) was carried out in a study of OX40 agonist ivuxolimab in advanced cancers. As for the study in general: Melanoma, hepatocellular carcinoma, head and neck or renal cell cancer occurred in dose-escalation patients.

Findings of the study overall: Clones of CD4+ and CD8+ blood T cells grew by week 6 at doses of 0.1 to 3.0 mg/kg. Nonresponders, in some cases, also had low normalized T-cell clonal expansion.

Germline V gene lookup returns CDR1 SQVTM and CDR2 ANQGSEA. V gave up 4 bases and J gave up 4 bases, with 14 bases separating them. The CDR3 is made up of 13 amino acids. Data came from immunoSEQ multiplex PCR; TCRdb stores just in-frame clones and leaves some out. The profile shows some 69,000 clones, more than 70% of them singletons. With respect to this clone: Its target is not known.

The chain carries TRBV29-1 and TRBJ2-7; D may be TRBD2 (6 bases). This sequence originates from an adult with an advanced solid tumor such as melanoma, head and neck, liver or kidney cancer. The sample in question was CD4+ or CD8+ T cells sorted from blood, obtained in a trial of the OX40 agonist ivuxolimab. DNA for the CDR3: TGCAGCGTTGGGTATGGCGGGACGTACGAGCAGTACTTC. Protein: CSVGYGGTYEQYF.